These 6 T cell receptor beta chains share one sample of origin, sequenced in a study of T cells in Graves' hyperthyroidism and ophthalmopathy. RNA transcripts provided the source from which TCR beta CDR3 regions were amplified. An initial round of RT-PCR targeting the TCR CDR3 relied on the HTBI primer set. TCRdb independently ran MiXCR on the multiplex PCR reads; one entry per CDR3 protein. The sample includes about 720,000 distinct CDR3 sequences, 15% to 20% of them seen just once. Specimen: blood. Receptors originate from a woman between 45 and 60 years old with Graves' hyperthyroidism that later progressed to Graves' ophthalmopathy.

The V and J genes are TRBV7-9 and TRBJ1-1, with 8 bases identical to TRBD1. The germline gives CDR1 SEHNR, CDR2 FQNEAQ (reference sequence). With 5 bases clipped from V and 3 bases from J, the junction kept 8 bases outside the gene matches. CDR3 length equals 15 residues. The CDR3 DNA follows: TGTGCCAGCAGCCTAAGGCAGGGGGCCGACACTGAAGCTTTCTTT. This encodes CASSLRQGADTEAFF.

The gene calls are TRBV19 and TRBJ1-4; D unresolved. In germline, CDR1 is LNHDA, CDR2 SQIVND (reference sequence). This CDR3 contains 16 residues. Trimming stripped 3 bases from V and 0 bases from J, with 11 bases between. The CDR3 reads CASSIAGSATNEKLFF. CDR3 coding DNA: TGTGCCAGTAGTATCGCCGGATCGGCAACTAATGAAAAACTGTTTTTT.

This chain uses TRBV10-3 with TRBJ2-1; 10 bases align to TRBD1. The CDR3 is 16 amino acids. Trimming at V came to 2 bases and at J to 4 bases, leaving 5 bases not matched to a gene. Looked up from germline, CDR1 is ENHRY and CDR2 is SYGVKD. As DNA, the CDR3 is TGTGCCATCAGTGAGGCGGGACAGGGGCTGTACAATGAGCAGTTCTTC. Translation gives CAISEAGQGLYNEQFF.

The chain uses TRBV7-8 and TRBJ2-7, with 7 nucleotides matching TRBD1. The length of the CDR3 is 14 residues. J lost 3 bases, V lost 2 bases, and 4 bases had no gene match. In germline, CDR1 is SGHVS, CDR2 FQNEAQ. The CDR3 loop reads CASSLSQGFYEQYF. CDR3 sequence (DNA): TGTGCCAGCAGCTTATCACAGGGGTTCTACGAGCAGTACTTC.

This clonotype was found a few times. The rearrangement joins TRBV11-2 to TRBJ1-6; a weak D match, TRBD1 (5 bases). CDR3 length equals 16 residues. V lost 4 bases and J lost 7, with 17 bases in between. Germline lookup yields CDR1 SGHAT and CDR2 FQNNGV. The DNA of the CDR3 is TGTGCCAGCAGCTCAAGCTCCGGGACGGCAAATTCACCCCTCCACTTT. It is translated as CASSSSSGTANSPLHF.

The sample holds many counts of this clonotype. The gene calls are TRBV27 and TRBJ1-1; D uncertain. The CDR3 extends over 12 amino acids. CDR1 and CDR2 (germline): MNHEY, SMNVEV (reference sequence). V lost 8 bases, J lost 1 base, and 8 bases lay in between. CDR3 sequence reads: CASGKQNTEAFF. CDR3 nucleotide sequence: TGTGCCAGCGGGAAACAGAACACTGAAGCTTTCTTT.